These T cell receptor beta chains were read from a single sample in a study of early T cells in non-severe SARS-CoV-2 infection. TCRdb itself ran the 5' RACE reads through MiXCR, one entry per CDR3 protein. The sample consists of approximately 20,000 distinct CDR3 sequences, roughly 6% of them appearing once. The specimen sequenced was whole blood. These receptors came from an adult who was a healthcare worker with PCR-confirmed SARS-CoV-2 infection or an uninfected control (not recorded which). Each CDR3 is given without its conserved first and last residue.

J: TRBJ1-4; V: TRBV19; length: 13; CDR3: ASSNMGNLREKLF
J: TRBJ2-3; V: TRBV18; length: 14; CDR3: ASSPQGAAGTDTQY
J: TRBJ2-7; V: TRBV7-2; length: 13; CDR3: ASSHHQADFSEQY
J: TRBJ1-2; V: TRBV20-1; length: 11; CDR3: SAQQVRNYGYT
J: TRBJ1-4; V: TRBV7-8; length: 13; CDR3: ASSSRGLTNEKLF
J: TRBJ2-3; V: TRBV6-5; length: 14; CDR3: ASSLGLAVTTDTQY
J: TRBJ2-1; V: TRBV4-2; length: 12; CDR3: ASTGLAGDNEQF
J: TRBJ2-1; V: TRBV10-3; length: 12; CDR3: AISDGDRYNEQF
J: TRBJ2-5; V: TRBV10-3; length: 15; CDR3: AIRGRGNGRVQETQY
J: TRBJ1-6; V: TRBV12-3/TRBV12-4; length: 13; CDR3: ASSLKGGNNSPLH
J: TRBJ2-1; V: TRBV12-3/TRBV12-4; length: 12; CDR3: ASAPSLRYNEQF
J: TRBJ1-5; V: TRBV27; length: 13; CDR3: ASSRRGAFNQPQH
J: TRBJ2-4; V: TRBV7-2; length: 15; CDR3: ASSPPELAGGANIQY
J: TRBJ2-1; V: TRBV19; length: 14; CDR3: ASSIVVPQGAHEQF
J: TRBJ2-1; V: TRBV18; length: 13; CDR3: ASSPGQGDHNEQF
J: TRBJ2-7; V: TRBV5-1; length: 12; CDR3: ASSLGSGAYEQY
J: TRBJ2-2; V: TRBV4-1; length: 13; CDR3: ASSQDFQNTGELF
J: TRBJ2-7; V: TRBV9; length: 10; CDR3: ASGDGSYEQY
J: TRBJ1-4; V: TRBV19; length: 11; CDR3: ASSGQRSGKLF
J: TRBJ2-3; V: TRBV21-1; length: 14; CDR3: ASSKRAGAETDTQY
J: TRBJ2-1; V: TRBV29-1; length: 13; CDR3: SVEDQSSVYNEQF
J: TRBJ2-6; V: TRBV14; length: 11; CDR3: ASSQGTHNVLT
J: TRBJ2-3; V: TRBV18; length: 14; CDR3: ASSPGQVPSTDTQY
J: TRBJ2-5; V: TRBV3-1; length: 15; CDR3: ASSHEEKTGYDETQY
J: TRBJ2-2; V: TRBV7-9; length: 13; CDR3: ARGPYDPNTGELF
J: TRBJ2-7; V: TRBV6-6; length: 13; CDR3: ASSPRGHPLDEQY
J: TRBJ2-1; V: TRBV7-8; length: 11; CDR3: ASSPDRSYEQF
J: TRBJ2-5; V: TRBV5-1; length: 15; CDR3: ASSLGASGLSLETQY
J: TRBJ2-5; V: TRBV7-9; length: 12; CDR3: ASSLETAGETQY
J: TRBJ2-7; V: TRBV3-1; length: 13; CDR3: ASSQTGTAAYEQY
J: TRBJ2-7; V: TRBV18; length: 12; CDR3: ASSPSVAPNEQY
J: TRBJ2-7; V: TRBV7-3; length: 13; CDR3: ASSRAGGGNYEQY
J: TRBJ2-1; V: TRBV20-1; length: 12; CDR3: SASPLAAYNEQF
J: TRBJ2-1; V: TRBV6-1; length: 11; CDR3: ASSDARRNEQF
J: TRBJ1-4; V: TRBV5-1; length: 14; CDR3: ASSLVQGAPNEKLF
J: TRBJ2-7; V: TRBV30; length: 12; CDR3: AWSSGQTFYEQY
J: TRBJ1-5; V: TRBV29-1; length: 11; CDR3: SGSTGLNQPQH
J: TRBJ2-2; V: TRBV20-1; length: 15; CDR3: SARAEREGLHTGELF